These 26 T cell receptor beta chains came from one sample sequenced in a study of Graves' ophthalmopathy and Graves' hyperthyroidism. Amplifying from RNA transcripts, the study obtained TCR beta CDR3 regions. Second-round multiplex PCR followed a first-round RT-PCR using HTBI primers. TCRdb recomputed calls from the multiplex PCR reads with MiXCR, one row per CDR3 protein. The repertoire includes roughly 700,000 distinct CDR3 sequences, roughly 40% of them detected once, and 40% to 55% sits in the top ten. Material for sequencing was peripheral blood. The receptors originated from an adult man with Graves' ophthalmopathy.

A note on this clonotype: Germline is not matched at one junction end, which may reflect a read error. This rearrangement joins TRBV9 to TRBJ2-5; no reliable D call. This CDR3 spans 15 amino acids. Germline V gene lookup returns CDR1 SGDLS and CDR2 YYNGEE. The CDR3 spells CASSSYGPRGEAQYF. DNA of the CDR3: TGTGCCAGCAGCTCATACGGACCCAGAGGAGAGGCCCAGTACTTC.

The chain employs TRBV24-1 and TRBJ1-2, with 7 positions matching TRBD1. Germline values: CDR1 KGHDR, CDR2 SFDVKD. This CDR3 comprises 14 residues. The V segment lost 1 base and the J segment 3 bases; nucleotides outside the gene matches: 1. The CDR3 sequence is CATSDLGTDYGYTF. For the CDR3, the DNA is TGTGCCACCAGTGATTTAGGGACAGACTATGGCTACACCTTC.

A remark on this clonotype: This may be a read error, as it is one base from a much larger clone. V usage is TRBV24-1 and J usage is TRBJ1-5; possibly TRBD1 for D (5 bases). Germline CDR1 and CDR2: KGHDR and SFDVKD. The CDR3 has 16 amino acids. DNA for the CDR3: TGTGCCAGCAGTGTCCCCCCCGGGGCCAAAAGTCAGCCCCAGCATTTT. Its translation: CASSVPPGAKSQPQHF.

The sample holds many counts of this clonotype. The CDR3 loop is CAISDGLSGANVLTF. The DNA of the CDR3 is TGTGCCATCAGTGATGGGCTCTCTGGGGCCAACGTCCTGACTTTC. The V call is TRBV10-3, the J call TRBJ2-6; D gene unclear. Germline loops: CDR1 ENHRY, CDR2 SYGVKD. This CDR3 has 15 amino acids. The ends were cut back, 3 bases at V and 0 bases at J, with 6 bases in the middle.

The rearrangement links TRBV11-3 to TRBJ1-2, with unresolved D. The CDR3 covers 13 residues. Trimming shortened V by 4 bases and J by 3 bases, and 9 bases separated the two germline ends. The germline V gene has CDR1 SGHNT and CDR2 YENEEA. The CDR3 here is CASSSDTDYGYTF. CDR3 DNA sequence: TGTGCCAGCAGCTCCGACACGGACTATGGCTACACCTTC.

This clonotype showed up many times. The rearrangement joins TRBV11-2 to TRBJ2-7, with unresolved D. V lost 5 bases and J lost 6, with 5 bases in between. Germline values: CDR1 SGHAT, CDR2 FQNNGV. This CDR3 comprises 10 residues. The DNA for the CDR3 is TGTGCCAGCAGCGACCTCGAGCAGTACTTC. Amino acids: CASSDLEQYF.

The chain recombines TRBV7-9 with TRBJ1-1; D remains unclear. The germline V gene encodes CDR1 SEHNR and CDR2 FQNEAQ (reference sequence). The CDR3 has 12 residues. V lost 7 bases, J lost 6 bases, and 12 bases lay in between. CDR3 amino acids: CASIARGSEAFF. The DNA of the CDR3 is TGTGCCAGCATCGCCCGGGGATCTGAAGCTTTCTTT. Drawing the rest from reference TRBV7-9 and TRBJ1-1, the complete variable domain is DTGVSQNPRHKITKRGQNVTFRCDPISEHNRLYWYRQTLGQGPEFLTYFQNEAQLEKSRLLSDRFSAERPKGSFSTLEIQRTEQGDSAMYLCASIARGSEAFFGQGTRLTVV.

This clonotype has a count of ten or more. J is TRBJ1-4 and V is TRBV7-9, with D uncertain. CDR3 size: 12 residues. Deletions cut 5 bases from V and 6 bases from J, with 7 bases between. CDR1 and CDR2 (germline): SEHNR, FQNEAQ (reference sequence). In DNA, the CDR3 is TGTGCCAGCAGCGTAGTGGATGAAAAACTGTTTTTT. This gives the protein CASSVVDEKLFF.

The chain recombines TRBV10-3 with TRBJ2-2; TRBD2 matches at 9 bases. The CDR3 contains 14 residues. Germline lookup yields CDR1 ENHRY and CDR2 SYGVKD. The V and J ends lost 10 bases and 4 bases, in that order; junction bases with no gene match: 7. The CDR3 DNA reads TGTGCCACCGTAGCGGGAGTGAGCACCGGGGAGCTGTTTTTT. It yields the protein CATVAGVSTGELFF.

The chain has TRBV29-1 and TRBJ1-4, with D possibly TRBD1 on 6 matching bases. V lost 8 bases and J lost 8, with 18 bases in between. The CDR3 loop spans 13 amino acids. Germline V gene data show CDR1 as SQVTM and CDR2 as ANQGSEA. This chain's CDR3 is CSSSTGIQEKLFF. DNA for the CDR3: TGCAGCAGTTCAACAGGGATTCAGGAAAAACTGTTTTTT.

This sequence joins TRBV24-1 and TRBJ1-5, with 10 bases that match TRBD1. The germline V gene encodes CDR1 KGHDR and CDR2 SFDVKD. This CDR3 region has 15 residues. V lost 11 bases, J lost 5 bases, and 11 bases stayed unmatched. DNA of the CDR3: TGTGCCAGCAGGGCCACAGGGACAGGGGATCAGCCCCAGCATTTT. Its protein product is CASRATGTGDQPQHF.

This clonotype was seen just once. The genes are TRBV19 and TRBJ2-2, with a possible D match to TRBD2 (6 bases). Germline V gives CDR1 LNHDA, CDR2 SQIVND (reference sequence). V gave up 7 bases and J gave up 1 base, with 13 bases separating them. The CDR3 spans 15 residues. CDR3: CASIEEGLNTGELFF. CDR3 bases: TGTGCCAGTATAGAGGAGGGCTTGAACACCGGGGAGCTGTTTTTT.

The J gene is TRBJ1-6, the V gene TRBV9; D is unclear. CDR1 is SGDLS, CDR2 YYNGEE, per germline. This CDR3 has 17 residues. The V gene lost 4 bases and the J gene lost 0 bases, with 14 bases spanning the gap. The CDR3 here is CASSQFQDYSYNSPLHF. DNA of the CDR3: TGTGCCAGCAGCCAATTTCAGGACTACTCCTATAATTCACCCCTCCACTTT.

CDR3 DNA sequence: TGTGCCAGCAGTCGGACCCTACAGGGCGGCTACACCTTC. It specifies CASSRTLQGGYTF. This rearrangement joins TRBV2 to TRBJ1-2; D perhaps matches TRBD1 (6 bases). This CDR3 region has 13 residues. V was shortened by 5 bases and J by 8 bases, with 15 bases between the two germline ends. Germline CDR1 and CDR2: SNHLY and FYNNEI.

This clonotype was counted at least ten times. The chain joins TRBV7-3 to TRBJ2-7, with 7 bases aligning to TRBD2. The CDR3 totals 12 residues. Per germline, CDR1 SGHTA and CDR2 FQGTGA. V lost 5 bases to trimming and J lost 6 bases; unmatched junction nucleotides: 4. This CDR3 is CASSPGGSEQYF. In DNA form, the CDR3 reads TGTGCCAGCAGCCCCGGGGGGTCCGAGCAGTACTTC.

The chain uses TRBV28 and TRBJ1-5; 9 positions agree with TRBD1. CDR1 MDHEN and CDR2 SYDVKM come from the germline V gene. The length of the CDR3 is 15 residues. V lost 6 bases, J lost 5 bases, and 8 bases stayed unmatched. The CDR3 sequence is CASRGQGLLDQPQHF. The CDR3 DNA follows: TGTGCCAGCAGGGGACAGGGTTTACTCGATCAGCCCCAGCATTTT. The full variable domain, with the rest looked up from reference TRBV28 and TRBJ1-5, is DVKVTQSSRYLVKRTGEKVFLECVQDMDHENMFWYRQDPGLGLRLIYFSYDVKMKEKGDIPEGYSVSREKKERFSLILESASTNQTSMYLCASRGQGLLDQPQHFGDGTRLSIL.

This clonotype was observed at least ten times. The V gene is TRBV7-2, the J gene TRBJ2-5, with 14 nucleotides matching TRBD2. The CDR3 extends over 16 amino acids. Trimming took 0 bases from V and 9 from J; bases not matched to a gene: 6. CDR1 is SGHTA, CDR2 FQGNSA, per germline. CDR3 sequence reads: CASSLASGTSGRAQYF. CDR3 DNA: TGTGCCAGCAGCTTAGCGTCCGGGACTAGCGGGAGAGCCCAGTACTTC.

The chain has TRBV10-3 and TRBJ1-2; D is unclear. The CDR3 has 14 amino acids. CDR1 is ENHRY and CDR2 is SYGVKD in the germline V gene. Trimming removed 0 bases at V and 8 bases at J, with 13 bases between. CDR3 coding DNA: TGTGCCATCAGTGAGTCTGGTCCGACCGGGGGCTACACCTTC. It codes for CAISESGPTGGYTF.

This clonotype occurred many times. The genes are TRBV6-5 and TRBJ1-6; a possible D gene is TRBD1 (5 bases). Between the trimmed V and J ends, which lost 2 bases and 8 bases, there was a span of 7 bases. There are 13 residues in the CDR3. The germline gives CDR1 MNHEY, CDR2 SVGAGI. The CDR3 DNA follows: TGTGCCAGCAGTTACCGGGACGATTCACCCCTCCACTTT. This translates into CASSYRDDSPLHF.

The J gene is TRBJ1-1, the V gene TRBV7-2; TRBD1 aligns across 8 bases. CDR3 size: 12 residues. Germline-derived CDR1 and CDR2 are SGHTA and FQGNSA. The ends lost 6 bases at V and 10 bases at J; junction bases unmatched: 7. The CDR3 coding sequence is TGTGCCAGCAGTCTACAGGGGGTAGGAGCTTTCTTT. Its protein product is CASSLQGVGAFF.

The gene calls are TRBV10-3 and TRBJ1-4; no reliable D call. Trimming cost V 2 bases and J 2 bases, with 12 bases left between them. This CDR3 is built from 16 residues. The V gene's germline CDR1 is ENHRY and CDR2 SYGVKD. CDR3 region: CAISESGRVTNEKLFF. CDR3 in DNA: TGTGCCATCAGTGAGAGCGGGAGGGTTACTAATGAAAAACTGTTTTTT.

There are many counts of this clonotype. This chain connects TRBV15 to TRBJ1-4, with D possibly being TRBD1 (5 bases). CDR3 length equals 16 residues. Germline V CDR1 and CDR2: LNHNV, YYDKDF (reference sequence). V shed 4 bases and J shed 0 bases, with 12 bases lying between them. The CDR3 region is CATSTRGFATNEKLFF. The CDR3 bases are TGTGCCACCAGCACCCGGGGGTTCGCAACTAATGAAAAACTGTTTTTT.

The chain employs TRBV2 and TRBJ1-1; TRBD1 might be the D (5 bases). There are 14 residues in the CDR3. V was shortened by 0 bases and J by 3 bases, with 8 bases between the two germline ends. The V gene's germline CDR1 is SNHLY and CDR2 FYNNEI. The CDR3 coding sequence is TGTGCCAGCAGTGAAGCTTGGGGCGACACTGAAGCTTTCTTT. Encoded protein: CASSEAWGDTEAFF. Drawing the rest from reference TRBV2 and TRBJ1-1, the complete variable domain is EPEVTQTPSHQVTQMGQEVILRCVPISNHLYFYWYRQILGQKVEFLVSFYNNEISEKSEIFDDQFSVERPDGSNFTLKIRSTKLEDSAMYFCASSEAWGDTEAFFGQGTRLTVV.

This clonotype was detected only once. A read error may be the cause here, since a much bigger clone is one base away. The V gene is TRBV10-3, the J gene TRBJ1-1; D is ambiguous. Germline CDR1 and CDR2: ENHRY and SYGVKD. The V and J ends lost 3 bases and 5 bases respectively, with 13 bases between them. The CDR3 is made up of 14 amino acids. CDR3 residues: CAISELALGTEAFF. CDR3 DNA: TGTGCCATCAGTGAACTGGCTCTAGGGACTGAAGCTTTCTTT.

This clonotype was counted ten times or more. This chain connects TRBV6-5 to TRBJ2-5, with a weak D call TRBD1 (5 bases). The V gene lost 6 bases and the J gene lost 1 base, with 9 bases spanning the gap. The length of the CDR3 is 13 residues. From germline, CDR1 is MNHEY and CDR2 SVGAGI. CDR3 nucleotide sequence: TGTGCCAGCAGACGCAGGGTCCAAGAGACCCAGTACTTC. Its translation is CASRRRVQETQYF.

The rearrangement joins TRBV7-9 to TRBJ1-5, with D perhaps matching TRBD1 (6 bases). Germline loops: CDR1 SEHNR, CDR2 FQNEAQ (reference sequence). The length of the CDR3 is 14 residues. V gave up 1 base and J gave up 14 bases, with 18 bases separating them. CDR3 residues: CASSLVRQGSIEHF. In nucleotides, the CDR3 is TGTGCCAGCAGCTTAGTTCGTCAGGGGAGCATCGAGCATTTT.